The T cell receptor (beta chain) under discussion was sequenced for a study of technical replicates of blood from several donors. Produced via immunoSEQ multiplex PCR; TCRdb's table is partial and in-frame only. This sample has tens of thousands of clones; 91% occur once, and the top ten carry about 0.39%. CDR3 length equals 14 residues. The V gene lost 6 bases and the J gene lost 0 bases, with 13 bases spanning the gap. The germline V gene encodes CDR1 SGHTS and CDR2 YDEGEE. The rearrangement links TRBV5-8 to TRBJ2-7; a weak D match, TRBD1 (6 bases). Sequenced material: T cells isolated from PBMCs. The receptor was derived from a human donor in good health. CDR3 sequence reads: CASNYRDTSYEQYF. CDR3 coding DNA: TGTGCCAGCAATTACCGGGACACCTCCTACGAGCAGTACTTC.